This TCR beta chain came from a study of T-cell reconstitution after alpha-beta-depleted transplantation in children. For this clonotype: Its antigen is not identified.

CDR3 length: 15 amino acids. The V gene's germline CDR1 is MNHNS and CDR2 SASEGT. Trimming at V came to 6 bases and at J to 3 bases, leaving 7 bases not matched to a gene. Researchers prepared the TCRbeta library using unique molecular identifiers, the study reports. From the PCR reads, TCRdb called clonotypes with MiXCR, one entry per CDR3 protein. The sample includes about a million distinct CDR3 sequences, around 30% seen only once; the top ten take over 25%. Whole-study results and caveats: It was reported that alpha-beta T cells came from several hundred expanded graft clones (about two months after transplant). Newly made T cells mostly supplied T-cell counts and diversity one year after transplant.

V usage is TRBV6-1 and J usage is TRBJ1-4; TRBD1 aligns across 7 bases. The sequenced sample was PBMCs, mostly from graft donor cells, obtained 360 days after TCRalphabeta/CD19-depleted stem cell transplant. The receptor was isolated from a boy in the first two years of life who had a stem cell transplant for SCID, so the T cells may come from the graft donor. In DNA form, the CDR3 reads TGTGCCAGCAGCAAACAGGGGTGGGCTAATGAAAAACTGTTTTTT. It encodes CASSKQGWANEKLFF.